This is a list of T cell receptor beta chains from one sample in a study of PD-1 blockade in classical Hodgkin lymphoma. TCRdb's copy holds only in-frame clones and misses some; the assay was immunoSEQ multiplex PCR. The data hold 30,000 or so clones, with approximately 90% observed a single time. Sequencing was done on a sample of peripheral blood mononuclear cells (PBMCs). The receptor source for this set is a human donor with classical Hodgkin lymphoma. The conserved cysteine and the conserved F or W are not part of the CDR3 here.

TRBV5-4	ASSLVGADTQY
TRBV7-2	ASSLLPQGPRQY
TRBV7-9	ASRLIPGNTGELF
TRBV11-3	ASSLRTNEAGEVNEQF
TRBV5-1	ASSSTSGSGYEQY
TRBV5-4	ASSLWGGQETQY
TRBV7-2	ASSLDYRAEIDTQY
TRBV14	ASSPGLAGVKDTQY
TRBV19	ASSRSTDSPARY
TRBV5-1	ASSSTGQGEPQH
TRBV7-9	ASSSDRGDQPQH
TRBV19	ASSIRAGDVNEQF
TRBV27	ASSFGAYSYNEQF
TRBV7-9	ASSFNHEQY
TRBV2	ASRETVLHSNQPQH
TRBV6-5	ASAIQVFSGNTIY
TRBV7-6	ASSPQTPLSTQETQY
TRBV6-5	ASSHTGGTEAF
TRBV5-1	ASSLGTSGSRAYEQY
TRBV4-1	ASRQALGDYEQY
TRBV19	ASSAGLAGGPSTDTQY
TRBV28	ASSNRYEQY
TRBV6-4	ASSDGREGGTDTQY
TRBV12-5	ASGLGGREFHLY
TRBV7-2	ASSLVGGGDYGYT
TRBV28	ASSRGGTVSSYEQY
TRBV7-3	ASSLDGLAGAEF
TRBV7-2	ASGALGGQETQY
TRBV10-1	ASSESGQGNIQY
TRBV7-2	ASRSGTGGLNEQF
TRBV28	ASRDRIYSNQPQH
TRBV9	ASTQTGSNYGYT
TRBV6-5	ASSYAVGSNSPLH
TRBV19	ASIPWTGMGYYGYT
TRBV28	ASRRQGGDEQY
TRBV19	ASSIGADYNEQF
TRBV27	ASSHNSNQPQH